This TCR beta chain was sequenced for a study of T cells of healthy individuals. TCRdb reprocessed the 5' RACE reads with MiXCR, giving one entry per CDR3 protein. The table lists about 53,000 distinct CDR3 sequences, about 14% of them singletons. This clonotype was detected many times. The clonotype originates from a human donor in good health.

Here the CDR3 DNA reads TGTGCCTGGAGCCAGGGACGTTATAGCAATCAGCCCCAGCATTTT. It encodes CAWSQGRYSNQPQHF. The chain recombines TRBV30 with TRBJ1-5; TRBD1 is a possible D gene (5 bases). The CDR3 spans 15 residues. V shed 3 bases and J shed 0 bases, with 12 bases lying between them. CDR1 GTSNPN and CDR2 SVGIG come from the germline V gene (reference sequence).